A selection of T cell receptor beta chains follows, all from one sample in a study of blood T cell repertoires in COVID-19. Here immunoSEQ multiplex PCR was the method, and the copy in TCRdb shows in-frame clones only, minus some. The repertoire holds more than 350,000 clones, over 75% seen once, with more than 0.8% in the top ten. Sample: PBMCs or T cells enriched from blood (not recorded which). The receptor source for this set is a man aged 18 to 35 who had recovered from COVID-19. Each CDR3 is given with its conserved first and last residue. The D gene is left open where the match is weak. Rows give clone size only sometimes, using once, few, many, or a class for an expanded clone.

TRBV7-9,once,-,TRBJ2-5,TGTGCCAGCAGCTTAGTTTCGGAGCGGGAGACCCAGTACTTC,CASSLVSERETQYF
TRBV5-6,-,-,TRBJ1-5,TGTGCCAGCAGCTTTCAGGGTGGTCAGCCCCAGCATTTT,CASSFQGGQPQHF
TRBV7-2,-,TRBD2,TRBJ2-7,TGTGCCAGACATAAACCTGGAGCGGGAGCCTACGAGCAGTACTTC,CARHKPGAGAYEQYF
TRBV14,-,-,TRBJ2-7,TGTGCCAGCAGCCAAGGGGGGCCTTACGAGCAGTACTTC,CASSQGGPYEQYF
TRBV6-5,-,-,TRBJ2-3,TGTGCCAACCCGGGACTCCGAACAGATACGCAGTATTTT,CANPGLRTDTQYF
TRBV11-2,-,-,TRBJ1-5,TGTGCCAGCAGCCATACAGGGCGGGATCAGCCCCAGCATTTT,CASSHTGRDQPQHF
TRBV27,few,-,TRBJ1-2,TGTGCCAGCAGTCAGAACGTAAACTATGGCTACACCTTC,CASSQNVNYGYTF
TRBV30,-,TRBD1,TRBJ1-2,TGTGCCTTTCAACAGGGGGCGAACTATGGCTACACCTTC,CAFQQGANYGYTF
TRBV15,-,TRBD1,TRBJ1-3,TGTGCCACCAGCAAGCCGGGACAGGGACTATCTGGAAACACCATATATTTT,CATSKPGQGLSGNTIYF
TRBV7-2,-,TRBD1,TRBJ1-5,TGTGCCAGCAGCTCAGACAGGGCCTATCAGCCCCAGCATTTT,CASSSDRAYQPQHF
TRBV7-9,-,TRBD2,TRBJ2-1,TGTGCCAGCAGTAAAGGGGCTAGCGGGCTACCCACCTACAATGAGCAGTTCTTC,CASSKGASGLPTYNEQFF
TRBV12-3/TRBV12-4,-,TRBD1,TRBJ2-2,TGTGCCAGCAGCTTACAGGGGCCCGGGGAGCTGTTTTTT,CASSLQGPGELFF
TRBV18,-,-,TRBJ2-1,TGTGCCAGCTCACCGCCCTGGGGCTCCAATGAGCAGTTCTTC,CASSPPWGSNEQFF
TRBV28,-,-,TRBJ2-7,TGTGCCAGCAGTTTTGCTGGGACACAACTTGACGAGCAGTACTTC,CASSFAGTQLDEQYF
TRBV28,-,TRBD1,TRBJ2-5,TGTGCCAGCAGTTTTCCGGGACAGGGGAAAGAGACCCAGTACTTC,CASSFPGQGKETQYF
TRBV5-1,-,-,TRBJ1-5,TGCGCCAGCAGATTAGCATCAAATCAGCCCCAGCATTTT,CASRLASNQPQHF